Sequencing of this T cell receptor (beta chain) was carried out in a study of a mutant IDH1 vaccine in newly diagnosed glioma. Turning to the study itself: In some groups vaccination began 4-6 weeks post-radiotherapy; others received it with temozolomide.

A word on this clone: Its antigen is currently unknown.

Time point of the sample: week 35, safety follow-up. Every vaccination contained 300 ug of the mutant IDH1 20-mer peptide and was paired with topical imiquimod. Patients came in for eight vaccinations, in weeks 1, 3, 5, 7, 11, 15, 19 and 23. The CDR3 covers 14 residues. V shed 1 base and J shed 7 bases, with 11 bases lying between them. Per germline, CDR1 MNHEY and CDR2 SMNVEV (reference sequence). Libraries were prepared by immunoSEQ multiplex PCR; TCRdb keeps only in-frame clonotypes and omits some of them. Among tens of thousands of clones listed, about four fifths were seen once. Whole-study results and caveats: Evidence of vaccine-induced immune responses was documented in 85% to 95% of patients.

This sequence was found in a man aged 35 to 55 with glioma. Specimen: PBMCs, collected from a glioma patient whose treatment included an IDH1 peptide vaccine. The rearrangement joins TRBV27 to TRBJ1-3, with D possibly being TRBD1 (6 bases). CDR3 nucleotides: TGTGCCAGCAGTTTATTGGGGAGGGGGAACACCATATATTTT. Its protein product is CASSLLGRGNTIYF.